These T cell receptor beta chains were read from a single sample in a study of cytotoxic CD8 clonotypes in ibrutinib-treated CLL. Profiled with immunoSEQ multiplex PCR; TCRdb holds only in-frame clones, not every one. The table shows fewer than 150,000 clones, with around four fifths occurring only once. The source material was PBMCs, sampled after 24 months of ibrutinib treatment. The receptors were gathered from a human donor with chronic lymphocytic leukemia. Each CDR3 is given without its conserved first and last residue. Fields, in order: V gene, J gene, CDR3 protein.

TRBV6-5	TRBJ2-5	ASSRGEAQY
TRBV11-2	TRBJ1-1	ASSLAQGTTEAF
TRBV7-9	TRBJ2-5	ASSLEATTQY
TRBV29-1	TRBJ2-3	SRKEDRDGTDTQY
TRBV2	TRBJ1-2	ASRATPPYGYT
TRBV5-1	TRBJ1-1	ASSQDRGQTEAF
TRBV7-3	TRBJ2-4	ASSLGAGTAKNIQY
TRBV5-4	TRBJ2-7	ASSPGGSYEQY
TRBV11-2	TRBJ2-5	ASSLEGPRETQY
TRBV5-6	TRBJ2-5	ASSGDRQETQY
TRBV2	TRBJ2-3	ASRGLGWTQY
TRBV14	TRBJ1-2	ASSHHRRDFYGYT
TRBV6-1	TRBJ1-2	ASSEPGQDYGYT
TRBV10-3	TRBJ1-5	ATTSGALNQPQH
TRBV14	TRBJ1-1	ASSQDLRGRTEAF
TRBV9	TRBJ1-2	ASSAGTGDYGYT
TRBV10-3	TRBJ1-2	AISGGTGINYGYT
TRBV7-3	TRBJ2-1	ASSRFSGLYGEQF
TRBV19	TRBJ2-4	ASSAGWATSSHKNIQY
TRBV5-1	TRBJ2-3	ASSLGDFTDTQY
TRBV7-2	TRBJ2-5	ASSLEGLAGQETQY
TRBV5-1	TRBJ1-4	ASSLAGMGAGDEKLF
TRBV9	TRBJ2-3	ASSVGTSTDTQY
TRBV6-1	TRBJ2-7	ASSEAGLQY
TRBV7-2	TRBJ1-6	ASSLDLRATYNSPLH
TRBV6-5	TRBJ1-5	ASSYSSTGVNQPQH
TRBV6-6	TRBJ1-5	ASSYSKGAAQPQH
TRBV2	TRBJ1-2	ASSERRVPSGYT
TRBV7-3	TRBJ1-2	ASSPPGRDNYGYT
TRBV7-3	TRBJ1-2	ASSRSGIEGYT
TRBV9	TRBJ2-3	ASSAASGGTDTQY
TRBV6-5	TRBJ1-2	ASRPQIINYGYT
TRBV19	TRBJ2-1	ASSIRIIGLAGANNEQF
TRBV19	TRBJ2-4	ASSIRAGGDTKNIQY
TRBV28	TRBJ2-2	ASDLGQGGSGELF
TRBV4-2	TRBJ1-5	ASSQRDTDQPQH
TRBV6-1	TRBJ2-4	ASSDLFQY
TRBV7-6	TRBJ2-6	ASSFGPSLGRGANVLT
TRBV7-8	TRBJ1-3	ASSLAGQGLGNTIY
TRBV10-3	TRBJ2-3	AIRGEARTSGGHPSTDTQY
TRBV19	TRBJ2-5	ASSTGGRGSLGETQY
TRBV25-1	TRBJ2-1	ASGLGASYNEQF
TRBV5-4	TRBJ2-5	ASSPGTETQY
TRBV4-1	TRBJ2-1	ASSLGRTVNNEQF
TRBV10-3	TRBJ1-1	AKRQGVDTEAF
TRBV12-5	TRBJ2-3	ASGGDLRTGWYTQY
TRBV18	TRBJ2-1	ASSPGTSGSNEQF
TRBV18	TRBJ1-1	ASSQDRNTEAF
TRBV19	TRBJ1-1	ASSIGGRQNTEAF